A single sample gave rise to the 22 T cell receptor beta chains below, sequenced in a study of cytomegalovirus exposure and HLA in healthy donors. Method: immunoSEQ multiplex PCR; TCRdb's copy keeps in-frame clones and lacks some. Among 250,000 to 300,000 clones listed, around 90% were seen once. The sequencing input was PBMCs. The source of these receptors is a woman aged 18-29 years in good health and CMV-seronegative.

V and J are TRBV28 and TRBJ2-3; possible D gene TRBD2, 5 bases. The CDR3 contains 13 residues. Germline lookup yields CDR1 MDHEN and CDR2 SYDVKM. Trimming shortened V by 8 bases and J by 6 bases, and 15 bases separated the two germline ends. The CDR3 DNA follows: TGTGCCAGCCGAGGGCATACCGTCGATACGCAGTATTTT. This codes for CASRGHTVDTQYF.

This clone has just one count. This sequence joins TRBV5-8 and TRBJ1-1; D is unresolved. Looked up from germline, CDR1 is SGHTS and CDR2 is YDEGEE. The CDR3 spans 12 residues. V was shortened by 3 bases and J by 6 bases, with 9 bases between the two germline ends. Here the CDR3 reads CASSSGGAEAFF. The CDR3 coding sequence is TGTGCCAGCAGCTCGGGAGGCGCTGAAGCTTTCTTT.

V is TRBV28 and J is TRBJ2-5; D remains unclear. The germline V gene has CDR1 MDHEN and CDR2 SYDVKM. V was cut by 7 bases and J by 1 base, with 7 bases left in between. The CDR3 length is 12 residues. The chain's CDR3 is CASTASQETQYF. Here the CDR3 DNA reads TGTGCCAGCACCGCTAGCCAAGAGACCCAGTACTTC.

The chain joins TRBV5-1 to TRBJ1-2; 7 nucleotides agree with TRBD1. Germline V gene lookup returns CDR1 SGHRS and CDR2 YFSETQ. The CDR3 is 16 amino acids. After removal of 4 bases from V and 0 bases from J, the junction contained 9 bases not matched to a gene. The CDR3 loop reads CASSPTGTDTNYGYTF. For the CDR3, the DNA is TGCGCCAGCAGCCCTACCGGGACAGACACTAACTATGGCTACACCTTC.

This chain uses TRBV10-3 with TRBJ1-3; the match to TRBD1 covers 7 bases. Germline values: CDR1 ENHRY, CDR2 SYGVKD. The CDR3 length is 15 residues. V lost 6 bases, J lost 2 bases, and 7 bases stayed unmatched. This CDR3 is CAISEPGTAGNTIYF. CDR3 nucleotides: TGTGCCATCAGCGAGCCAGGGACAGCTGGAAACACCATATATTTT.

This sequence joins TRBV28 and TRBJ1-6; D gene uncertain. Trimming took 2 bases from V and 3 from J, leaving 8 bases between them. CDR3 length equals 15 residues. From germline, CDR1 is MDHEN and CDR2 SYDVKM. The CDR3 coding sequence is TGTGCCAGCAGTTTAGCATCAGGCTATAATTCACCCCTCCACTTT. Translating it yields CASSLASGYNSPLHF.

As DNA, the CDR3 is TGTGCCAGCTCACCGAGTGTAGTGGTGAACACTGAAGCTTTCTTT. Translation gives CASSPSVVVNTEAFF. This sequence joins TRBV18 and TRBJ1-1; D remains unclear. Germline V gives CDR1 KGHSH, CDR2 LQKENI. The V and J ends lost 3 bases and 0 bases respectively, with 11 bases between them. The CDR3 covers 15 residues.

This clone was counted between two and nine times. The chain uses TRBV5-4 and TRBJ1-6, with 10 bases fitting TRBD1. Germline trimming cut 5 bases from V and 10 bases from J; bases unmatched to any gene: 9. CDR1 is SGHNT, CDR2 YYREEE, per germline (reference sequence). This CDR3 is 15 amino acids long. The DNA of the CDR3 is TGTGCCAGCAGGACCGAGGGACAGGGGACCTCACCCCTCCACTTT. It encodes CASRTEGQGTSPLHF.

The chain couples TRBV11-2 to TRBJ2-7, with D maybe TRBD1 (6 bases). The CDR3 runs to 16 residues. Germline values: CDR1 SGHAT, CDR2 FQNNGV. Trimming took 5 bases from V and 2 from J, leaving 19 bases between them. The DNA for the CDR3 is TGTGCCAGCAGCCCAATGAGGTGGACAGCAGCCTACGAGCAGTACTTC. This encodes CASSPMRWTAAYEQYF.

This sequence joins TRBV5-6 and TRBJ1-6; 7 bases map to TRBD1. V gave up 0 bases and J gave up 6 bases; unmatched junction bases: 6. From germline, CDR1 is SGHDT and CDR2 YYEEEE. The CDR3 length is 16 residues. The CDR3 region is CASSLAGGPLNSPLHF. The DNA for the CDR3 is TGTGCCAGCAGCTTGGCAGGGGGACCTCTTAATTCACCCCTCCACTTT.

This clone was recorded only once. The chain links TRBV5-1 to TRBJ2-1; 15 nucleotides agree with TRBD2. Germline CDR1 SGHRS, CDR2 YFSETQ. Trimming took 0 bases from V and 14 from J; bases not matched to a gene: 6. This CDR3 contains 15 residues. The CDR3, as DNA: TGCGCCAGCAGCTTGGCCGGACTAGCGGGGGGGCCTAAGTTCTTC. Its translation is CASSLAGLAGGPKFF.

This chain uses TRBV6-5 with TRBJ2-3; D is unresolved. In germline, CDR1 is MNHEY, CDR2 SVGAGI. V was shortened by 2 bases and J by 4 bases, with 13 bases between the two germline ends. The CDR3 length is 15 residues. This CDR3 reads CASSYGRIPADTQYF. CDR3 DNA sequence: TGTGCCAGCAGTTACGGCCGTATTCCTGCAGATACGCAGTATTTT.

V gene TRBV7-3 combines with J gene TRBJ2-1; D is perhaps TRBD2 (6 bases). The germline CDR1 and CDR2 sequences are SGHTA and FQGTGA. V was trimmed by 5 bases and J by 8 bases, leaving 16 bases between them. The CDR3 has 14 amino acids. The CDR3 sequence is CASSLESGLYEQFF. CDR3 DNA: TGTGCCAGCAGCCTAGAATCGGGACTCTATGAGCAGTTCTTC.

The V gene is TRBV12-5, the J gene TRBJ2-7; tentative D call: TRBD1 (5 bases). V lost 5 bases, J lost 0 bases, and 11 bases lay in between. The CDR3 covers 14 residues. Germline values: CDR1 LGHNT, CDR2 FRNRAP. CDR3 loop: CASGGTGSSYEQYV. CDR3 DNA sequence: TGTGCTAGTGGTGGCACAGGCAGCTCCTACGAGCAGTACGTC.

The chain is built from TRBV7-3 and TRBJ2-5; no clear D. Germline V gene lookup returns CDR1 SGHTA and CDR2 FQGTGA. Deletions cut 3 bases from V and 0 bases from J, with 17 bases between. The CDR3 sequence is 17 residues long. CDR3 DNA sequence: TGTGCCAGCAGCTTCCCTTTGATCGCGATTTACCAAGAGACCCAGTACTTC. It codes for CASSFPLIAIYQETQYF.

The chain has TRBV5-4 and TRBJ2-2; D not resolved. The CDR3 extends over 12 amino acids. Germline loops: CDR1 SGHNT, CDR2 YYREEE (reference sequence). Trimming removed 2 bases at V and 5 bases at J, with 4 bases between. As DNA, the CDR3 is TGTGCCAGCAGCTTTTCGACCGGGGAGCTGTTTTTT. Its translation is CASSFSTGELFF.

This clone appeared a few times. The chain joins TRBV7-3 to TRBJ2-7, with 8 bases fitting TRBD1. Germline V gives CDR1 SGHTA, CDR2 FQGTGA. Germline trimming cut 5 bases from V and 5 bases from J; bases unmatched to any gene: 11. The CDR3 has 15 residues. The CDR3 nucleotides are TGTGCCAGCAGCCAGTCCCCGGACAGGGTTCACGAGCAGTACTTC. This translates into CASSQSPDRVHEQYF.

The chain joins TRBV7-6 to TRBJ2-2; a weak D match, TRBD1 (6 bases). Germline V gene sequence: CDR1 SGHVS, CDR2 FNYEAQ. Trimming cost V 4 bases and J 4 bases, with 10 bases left between them. This CDR3 comprises 14 residues. This CDR3 is CASSSFRGTGELFF. DNA for the CDR3: TGTGCCAGCAGCTCCTTCAGGGGCACCGGGGAGCTGTTTTTT.

The rearrangement joins TRBV11-2 to TRBJ2-2; D remains ambiguous. Germline V gene lookup returns CDR1 SGHAT and CDR2 FQNNGV. The CDR3 extends over 13 amino acids. V was pared by 7 bases and J by 6 bases, with 12 bases between. The CDR3 bases are TGTGCCAGCACCCCCCCCTTAGCCGGGGAGCTGTTTTTT. It yields the protein CASTPPLAGELFF.

In DNA, the CDR3 is TGTGCCAGCAGCCCCAGACCCCTAGCCGAGCAGTACTTC. Translation: CASSPRPLAEQYF. The chain combines TRBV28 with TRBJ2-7; D might be TRBD2 (5 bases). The CDR3 covers 13 residues. Deletions cut 6 bases from V and 6 bases from J, with 15 bases between. Germline V gene data show CDR1 as MDHEN and CDR2 as SYDVKM.

This rearrangement joins TRBV12-2 to TRBJ1-5. TRBV12-2 is a known pseudogene. The CDR3 sequence is 14 residues long. CDR3 in DNA: TGTGCAAGTCGCTCACCGGGGGGCGTTCAGCCCCAGCATTTT. Translated: CASRSPGGVQPQHF.

The rearrangement uses TRBV9 and TRBJ2-1; TRBD2 matches 9 bases. In germline, CDR1 is SGDLS, CDR2 YYNGEE. V gave up 3 bases and J gave up 3 bases; unmatched junction bases: 4. This CDR3 has 15 residues. Here the CDR3 DNA reads TGTGCCAGCAGCGGTCTAGCGGGGAACTACAATGAGCAGTTCTTC. This sequence encodes CASSGLAGNYNEQFF.